Many counts were recorded for the clone carrying this T cell receptor (beta chain). V lost 7 bases, J lost 3 bases, and 6 bases stayed unmatched. Germline lookup yields CDR1 SNHLY and CDR2 FYNNEI. This CDR3 is 13 amino acids long. This record comes from a study of regulatory T cells in long-lasting Graves disease. Turning to the study itself: Over 5 years on antithyroid drugs plus positive TSH receptor antibodies marked Graves' disease as persistent.

Time point here: persistent/refractory GD, antithyroid drugs over 5 years with positive TRAb. Researchers made the TCR library from RNA that was extracted from PBMCs. Assembly of TCR beta libraries relied on iRepertoire HTBI primers together with Arm-PCR of CDR3 regions. TCRdb fed the multiplex PCR reads into MiXCR, producing one record per CDR3 protein. The table records approximately 470,000 distinct CDR3 sequences, around 20% of them present only once. This TCR came from a female donor with Graves disease. V usage is TRBV2 and J usage is TRBJ2-7, with 7 bases fitting TRBD1. The specimen was peripheral blood mononuclear cells (PBMCs), collected when the disease was refractory, from a patient treated with antithyroid drugs. CDR3 nucleotides: TGTGCCAGCAACCCTCGGGACAGCTACGAGCAGTACTTC. Translated: CASNPRDSYEQYF.